This T cell receptor beta chain was captured in a study of blood T cell repertoires in COVID-19. Study details: T cells, B-cell-depleted T cells, or PBMCs provided the cDNA or gDNA that served as material.

Researchers sorted participants into cohorts using their self-reported clinical history. What the recovered Cohort 3 donors had was two negative PCRs, clearance, or symptom resolution. Trimming removed 0 bases from V and 5 bases from J, with 16 bases in between. The germline gives CDR1 MNHEY, CDR2 SVGAGI. The CDR3 has 16 residues. Authors' data handling: Amplification of reference gene primers was used by the study to estimate nucleated cell counts. Here immunoSEQ multiplex PCR was the method, and the copy in TCRdb shows in-frame clones only, minus some. V and J calls plus clone size are reproduced from that table; the DNA served to infer D and trimming. Among some 390,000 clones, 85% to 90% were seen once, and the ten largest hold roughly 1.1%.

This rearrangement joins TRBV6-5 to TRBJ2-5, with D possibly matching TRBD2 (7 bases). The receptor was derived from a man aged 25-45 years who had recovered from COVID-19. The material sequenced was PBMCs or T cells enriched from blood (not recorded which). Written as DNA, the CDR3 is TGTGCCAGCAGTTACTCCTCGAGGGGGGGCGCGGAGACCCAGTACTTC. Amino acids: CASSYSSRGGAETQYF.